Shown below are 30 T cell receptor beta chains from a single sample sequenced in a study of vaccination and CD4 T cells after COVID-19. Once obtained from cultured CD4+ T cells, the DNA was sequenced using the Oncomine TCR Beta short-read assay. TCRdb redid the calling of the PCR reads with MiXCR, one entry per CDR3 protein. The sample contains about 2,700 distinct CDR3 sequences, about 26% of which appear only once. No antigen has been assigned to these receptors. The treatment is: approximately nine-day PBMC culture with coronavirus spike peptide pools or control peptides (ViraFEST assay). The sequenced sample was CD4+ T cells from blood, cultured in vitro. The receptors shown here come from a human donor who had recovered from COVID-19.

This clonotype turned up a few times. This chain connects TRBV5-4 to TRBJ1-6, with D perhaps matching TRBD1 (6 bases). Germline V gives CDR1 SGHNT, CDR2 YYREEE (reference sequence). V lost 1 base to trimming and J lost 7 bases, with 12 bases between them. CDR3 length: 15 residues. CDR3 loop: CASSLWQGTNSPLHF. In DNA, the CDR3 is TGTGCCAGCAGCTTGTGGCAGGGGACAAATTCACCCCTCCACTTT. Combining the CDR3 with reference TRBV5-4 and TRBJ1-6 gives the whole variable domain ETGVTQSPTHLIKTRGQQVTLRCSSQSGHNTVSWYQQALGQGPQFIFQYYREEENGRGNFPPRFSGLQFPNYSSELNVNALELDDSALYLCASSLWQGTNSPLHFGNGTRLTVT.

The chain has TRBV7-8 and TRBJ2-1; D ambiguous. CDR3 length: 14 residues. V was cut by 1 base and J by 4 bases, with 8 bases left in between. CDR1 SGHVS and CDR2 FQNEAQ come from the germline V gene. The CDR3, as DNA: TGTGCCAGCAGCTTAGGAGGCCTGTACAATGAGCAGTTCTTC. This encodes CASSLGGLYNEQFF. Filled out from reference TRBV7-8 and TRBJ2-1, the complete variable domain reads GAGVSQSPRYKVAKRGQDVALRCDPISGHVSLFWYQQALGQGPEFLTYFQNEAQLDKSGLPSDRFFAERPEGSVSTLKIQRTQQEDSAVYLCASSLGGLYNEQFFGPGTRLTVL.

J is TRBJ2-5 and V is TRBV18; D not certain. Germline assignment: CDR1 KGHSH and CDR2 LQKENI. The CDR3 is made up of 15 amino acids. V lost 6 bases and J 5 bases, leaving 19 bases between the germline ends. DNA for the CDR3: TGTGCCAGCTCTCCGCTTCCTTCCCAGGTTGAGACCCAGTACTTC. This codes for CASSPLPSQVETQYF.

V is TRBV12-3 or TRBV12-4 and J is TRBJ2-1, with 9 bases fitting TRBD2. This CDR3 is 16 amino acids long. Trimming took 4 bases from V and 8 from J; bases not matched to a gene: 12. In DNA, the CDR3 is TGTGCCAGCAGTTCATCCGGGACTAGCTTGGGTCATGAGCAGTTCTTC. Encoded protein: CASSSSGTSLGHEQFF.

CDR3 sequence reads: CSVRQLETQYF. The CDR3 DNA reads TGCAGTGTACGGCAGTTAGAGACCCAGTACTTC. The rearrangement joins TRBV20-1 to TRBJ2-5, with D unresolved. CDR3 size: 11 residues. Per germline, CDR1 DFQATT and CDR2 SNEGSKA (reference sequence). The V end lost 7 bases, the J end lost 4 bases, and 10 bases lay between the germline ends.

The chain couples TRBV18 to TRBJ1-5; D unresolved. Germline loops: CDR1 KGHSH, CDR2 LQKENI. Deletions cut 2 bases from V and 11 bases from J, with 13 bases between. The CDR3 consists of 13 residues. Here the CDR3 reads CASSPGPYVAQHF. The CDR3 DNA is TGTGCCAGCTCACCAGGACCCTATGTTGCCCAGCATTTT.

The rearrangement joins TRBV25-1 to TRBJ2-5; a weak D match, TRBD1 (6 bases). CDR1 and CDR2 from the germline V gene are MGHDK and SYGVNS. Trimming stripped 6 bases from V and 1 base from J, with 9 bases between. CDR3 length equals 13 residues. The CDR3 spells CASSHRVQETQYF. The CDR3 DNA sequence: TGTGCCAGCAGCCACAGGGTCCAAGAGACCCAGTACTTC.

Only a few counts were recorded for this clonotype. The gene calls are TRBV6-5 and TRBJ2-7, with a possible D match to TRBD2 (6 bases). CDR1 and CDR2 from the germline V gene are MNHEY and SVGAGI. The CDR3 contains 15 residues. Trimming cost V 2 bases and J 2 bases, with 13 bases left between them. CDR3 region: CASSYGAGRTYEQYF. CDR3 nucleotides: TGTGCCAGCAGTTACGGCGCGGGAAGAACCTACGAGCAGTACTTC.

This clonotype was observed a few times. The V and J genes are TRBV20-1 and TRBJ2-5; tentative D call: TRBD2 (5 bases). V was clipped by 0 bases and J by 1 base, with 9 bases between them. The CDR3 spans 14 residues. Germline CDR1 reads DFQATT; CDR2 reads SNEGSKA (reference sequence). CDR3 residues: CSARDDGLQETQYF. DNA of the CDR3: TGCAGTGCTAGAGACGACGGACTCCAAGAGACCCAGTACTTC.

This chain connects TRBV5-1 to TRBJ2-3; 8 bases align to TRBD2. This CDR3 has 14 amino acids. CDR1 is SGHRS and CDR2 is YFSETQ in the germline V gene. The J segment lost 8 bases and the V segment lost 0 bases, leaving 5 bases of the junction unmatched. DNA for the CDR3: TGCGCCAGCAGCTTGGACGGGAGGGGGGTTACGCAGTATTTT. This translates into CASSLDGRGVTQYF.

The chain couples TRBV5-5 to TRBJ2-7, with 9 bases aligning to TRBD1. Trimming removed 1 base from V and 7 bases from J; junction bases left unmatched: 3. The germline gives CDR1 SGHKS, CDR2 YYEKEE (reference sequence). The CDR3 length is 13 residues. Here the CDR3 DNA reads TGTGCCAGCAGCTTGCTGACAGGGGGTGAGCAGTACTTC. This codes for CASSLLTGGEQYF.

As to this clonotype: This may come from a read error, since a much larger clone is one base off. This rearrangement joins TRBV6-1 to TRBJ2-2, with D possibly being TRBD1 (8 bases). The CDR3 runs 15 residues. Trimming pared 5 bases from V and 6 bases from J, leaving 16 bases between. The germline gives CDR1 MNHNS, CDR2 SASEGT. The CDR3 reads CASSHRGGGAGELFF. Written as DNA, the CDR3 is TGTGCCAGCAGTCACAGGGGGGGGGGCGCCGGGGAGCTGTTTTTT.

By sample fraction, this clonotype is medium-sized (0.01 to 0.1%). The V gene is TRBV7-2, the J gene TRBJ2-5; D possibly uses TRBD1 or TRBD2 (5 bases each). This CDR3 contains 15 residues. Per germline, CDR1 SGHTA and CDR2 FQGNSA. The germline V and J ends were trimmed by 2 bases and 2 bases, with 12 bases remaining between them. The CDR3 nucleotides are TGTGCCAGCAGCTTAAACCGGGGCCAGCAAGAGACCCAGTACTTC. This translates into CASSLNRGQQETQYF.

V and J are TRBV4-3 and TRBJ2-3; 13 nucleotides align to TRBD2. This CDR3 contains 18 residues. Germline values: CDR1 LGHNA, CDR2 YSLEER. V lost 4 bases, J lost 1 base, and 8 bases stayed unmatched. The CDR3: CASSLGSGLAGGTDTQYF. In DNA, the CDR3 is TGCGCCAGCAGCCTGGGCTCAGGACTAGCGGGAGGCACAGATACGCAGTATTTT.

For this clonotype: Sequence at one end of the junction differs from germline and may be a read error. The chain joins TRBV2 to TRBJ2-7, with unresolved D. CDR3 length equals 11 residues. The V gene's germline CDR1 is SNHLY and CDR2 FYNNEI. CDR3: CASSPYHEQHF. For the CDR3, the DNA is TGTGCCAGCAGCCCCTACCACGAGCAGCACTTC.

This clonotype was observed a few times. Here the CDR3 reads CASSSPGNTIYF. The CDR3 DNA reads TGTGCCAGCAGCTCGCCTGGAAACACCATATATTTT. The chain employs TRBV7-2 and TRBJ1-3; D unclear. The germline gives CDR1 SGHTA, CDR2 FQGNSA. The germline V and J ends were trimmed by 4 bases and 2 bases, with 3 bases remaining between them. CDR3 length equals 12 residues.

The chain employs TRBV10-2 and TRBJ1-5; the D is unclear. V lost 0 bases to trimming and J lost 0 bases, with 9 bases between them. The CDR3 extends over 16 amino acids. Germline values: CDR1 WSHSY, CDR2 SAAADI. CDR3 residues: CASSESPGNSNQPQHF. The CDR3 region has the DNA TGCGCCAGCAGTGAGTCGCCCGGGAATAGCAATCAGCCCCAGCATTTT.

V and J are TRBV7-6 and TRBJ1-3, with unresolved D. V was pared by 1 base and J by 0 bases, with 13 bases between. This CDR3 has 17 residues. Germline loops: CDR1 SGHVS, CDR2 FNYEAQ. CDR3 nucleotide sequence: TGTGCCAGCAGCTTAGGGGCTTGGGATGGCTCTGGAAACACCATATATTTT. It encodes CASSLGAWDGSGNTIYF.

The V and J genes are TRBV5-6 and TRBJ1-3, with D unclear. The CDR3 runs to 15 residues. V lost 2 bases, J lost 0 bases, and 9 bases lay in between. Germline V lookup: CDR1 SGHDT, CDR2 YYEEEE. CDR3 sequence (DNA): TGTGCCAGCAGCTTACTTACACCCTCTGGAAACACCATATATTTT. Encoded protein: CASSLLTPSGNTIYF.

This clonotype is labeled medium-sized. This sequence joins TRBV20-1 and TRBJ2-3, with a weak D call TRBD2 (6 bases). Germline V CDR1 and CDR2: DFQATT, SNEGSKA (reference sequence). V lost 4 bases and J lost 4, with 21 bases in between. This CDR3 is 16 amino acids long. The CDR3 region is CSANGRDSGAPDTQYF. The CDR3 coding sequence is TGCAGTGCTAACGGAAGGGACTCTGGGGCCCCAGATACGCAGTATTTT.

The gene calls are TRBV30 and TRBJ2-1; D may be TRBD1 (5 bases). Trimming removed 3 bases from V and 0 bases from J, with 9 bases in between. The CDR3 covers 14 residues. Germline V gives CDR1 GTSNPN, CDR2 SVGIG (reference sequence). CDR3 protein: CAWSKTDSYNEQFF. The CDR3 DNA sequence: TGTGCCTGGAGCAAGACAGACTCCTACAATGAGCAGTTCTTC.

The CDR3 nucleotides are TGCAGTGCTAGAGATTTTCGGGGGACTAGCGGGAGGGTGGGTGAGCAGTTCTTC. It is translated as CSARDFRGTSGRVGEQFF. The rearrangement joins TRBV20-1 to TRBJ2-1, with 16 bases matching TRBD2. CDR3 length equals 18 residues. Germline loops: CDR1 DFQATT, CDR2 SNEGSKA (reference sequence). V trimming: 0 bases; J trimming: 9 bases; junction bases outside the gene matches: 11.

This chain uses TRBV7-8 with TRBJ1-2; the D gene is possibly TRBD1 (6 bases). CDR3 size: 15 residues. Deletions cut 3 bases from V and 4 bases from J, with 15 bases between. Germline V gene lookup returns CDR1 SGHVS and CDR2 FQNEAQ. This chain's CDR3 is CASSLRTVDVYGYTF. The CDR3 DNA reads TGTGCCAGCAGCTTGAGGACAGTAGATGTCTATGGCTACACCTTC. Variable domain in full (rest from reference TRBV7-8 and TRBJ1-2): GAGVSQSPRYKVAKRGQDVALRCDPISGHVSLFWYQQALGQGPEFLTYFQNEAQLDKSGLPSDRFFAERPEGSVSTLKIQRTQQEDSAVYLCASSLRTVDVYGYTFGSGTRLTVV.

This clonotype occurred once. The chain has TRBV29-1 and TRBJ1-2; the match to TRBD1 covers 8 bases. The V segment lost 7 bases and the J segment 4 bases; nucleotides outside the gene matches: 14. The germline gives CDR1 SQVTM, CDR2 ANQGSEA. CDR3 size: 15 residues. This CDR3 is CSAGKGTGKVYGYTF. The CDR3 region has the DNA TGCAGCGCCGGGAAAGGGACAGGAAAAGTCTATGGCTACACCTTC.

This CDR3 is CASSFNGRWDNEQFF. The CDR3 nucleotides read TGTGCCAGCAGTTTTAACGGCAGGTGGGACAATGAGCAGTTCTTC. The V gene is TRBV28, the J gene TRBJ2-1, with D hard to call. CDR1 MDHEN and CDR2 SYDVKM come from the germline V gene. V lost 3 bases and J 5 bases, leaving 14 bases between the germline ends. This CDR3 is built from 15 residues.

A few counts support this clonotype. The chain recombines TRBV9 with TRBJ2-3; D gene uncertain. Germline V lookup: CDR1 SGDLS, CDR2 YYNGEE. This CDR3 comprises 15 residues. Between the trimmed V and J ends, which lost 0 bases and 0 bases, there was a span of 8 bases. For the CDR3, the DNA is TGTGCCAGCAGCGTAGCGGCAGGTAGCACAGATACGCAGTATTTT. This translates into CASSVAAGSTDTQYF.

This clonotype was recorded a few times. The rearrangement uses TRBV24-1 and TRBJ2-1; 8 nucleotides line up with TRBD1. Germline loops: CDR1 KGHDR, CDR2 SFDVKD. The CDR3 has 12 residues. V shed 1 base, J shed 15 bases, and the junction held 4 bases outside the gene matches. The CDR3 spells CATSDFRGRRFF. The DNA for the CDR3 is TGTGCCACCAGTGATTTCAGGGGGCGACGGTTCTTC.

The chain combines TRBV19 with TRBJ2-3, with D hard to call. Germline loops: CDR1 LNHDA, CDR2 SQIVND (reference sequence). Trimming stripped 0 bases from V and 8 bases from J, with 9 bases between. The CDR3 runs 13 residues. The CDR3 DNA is TGTGCCAGTAGTATAGACCTTTCGGCTACGCAGTATTTT. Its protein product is CASSIDLSATQYF. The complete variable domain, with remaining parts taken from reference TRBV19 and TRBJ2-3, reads DGGITQSPKYLFRKEGQNVTLSCEQNLNHDAMYWYRQDPGQGLRLIYYSQIVNDFQKGDIAEGYSVSREKKESFPLTVTSAQKNPTAFYLCASSIDLSATQYFGPGTRLTVL.

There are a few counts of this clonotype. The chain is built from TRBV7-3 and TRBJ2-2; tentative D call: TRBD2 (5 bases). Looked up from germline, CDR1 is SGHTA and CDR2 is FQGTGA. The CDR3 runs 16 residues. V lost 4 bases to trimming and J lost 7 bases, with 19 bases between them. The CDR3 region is CASSSGEGFGFGELFF. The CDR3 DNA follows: TGTGCCAGCAGCTCCGGGGAAGGGTTCGGTTTCGGGGAGCTGTTTTTT.

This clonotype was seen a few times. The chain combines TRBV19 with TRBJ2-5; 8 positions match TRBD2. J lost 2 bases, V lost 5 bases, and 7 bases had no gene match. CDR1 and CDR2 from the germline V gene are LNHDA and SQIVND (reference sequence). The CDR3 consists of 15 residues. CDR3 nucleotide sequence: TGTGCCAGTAGTTCTTGGGTAGCGGGGCAAGAGACCCAGTACTTC. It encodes CASSSWVAGQETQYF.